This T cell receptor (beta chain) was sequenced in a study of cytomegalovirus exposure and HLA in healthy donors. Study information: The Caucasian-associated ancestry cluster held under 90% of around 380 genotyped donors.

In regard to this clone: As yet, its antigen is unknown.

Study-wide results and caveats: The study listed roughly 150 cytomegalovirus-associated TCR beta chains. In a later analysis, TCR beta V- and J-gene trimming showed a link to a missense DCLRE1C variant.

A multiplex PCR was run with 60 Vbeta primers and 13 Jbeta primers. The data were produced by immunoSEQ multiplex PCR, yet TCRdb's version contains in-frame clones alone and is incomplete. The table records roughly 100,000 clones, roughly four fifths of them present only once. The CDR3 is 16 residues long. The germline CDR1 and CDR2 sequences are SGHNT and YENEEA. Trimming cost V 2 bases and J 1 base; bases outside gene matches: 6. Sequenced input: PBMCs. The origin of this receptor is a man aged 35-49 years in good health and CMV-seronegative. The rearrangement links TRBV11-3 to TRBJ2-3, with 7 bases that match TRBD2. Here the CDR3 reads CASSLSGAGGTDTQYF. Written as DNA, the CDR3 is TGTGCCAGCAGCTTAAGTGGTGCGGGAGGCACAGATACGCAGTATTTT.